The subject of this entry is one TCR beta chain. The germline V and J ends were trimmed by 6 bases and 5 bases, with 16 bases remaining between them. The CDR3 consists of 15 residues. Germline assignment: CDR1 MNHEY and CDR2 SMNVEV (reference sequence). Sequencing was performed with immunoSEQ multiplex PCR; in TCRdb, only in-frame clones are kept and a portion is missing. Among 50,000 to 65,000 clones listed, 80% to 95% were seen once. The data stem from a study of T cell changes during pregnancy in multiple sclerosis. The receptor comes from a female donor with multiple sclerosis, enrolled in a pregnancy study. The starting material was CD8+ T cells from peripheral blood mononuclear cells, obtained in the second trimester of pregnancy. This rearrangement joins TRBV27 to TRBJ2-2; tentatively, D is TRBD2 (5 bases). CDR3 nucleotides: TGTGCCAGCAGCCCGAGGGCCCCGGGAACCGGGGAGCTGTTTTTT. This codes for CASSPRAPGTGELFF.